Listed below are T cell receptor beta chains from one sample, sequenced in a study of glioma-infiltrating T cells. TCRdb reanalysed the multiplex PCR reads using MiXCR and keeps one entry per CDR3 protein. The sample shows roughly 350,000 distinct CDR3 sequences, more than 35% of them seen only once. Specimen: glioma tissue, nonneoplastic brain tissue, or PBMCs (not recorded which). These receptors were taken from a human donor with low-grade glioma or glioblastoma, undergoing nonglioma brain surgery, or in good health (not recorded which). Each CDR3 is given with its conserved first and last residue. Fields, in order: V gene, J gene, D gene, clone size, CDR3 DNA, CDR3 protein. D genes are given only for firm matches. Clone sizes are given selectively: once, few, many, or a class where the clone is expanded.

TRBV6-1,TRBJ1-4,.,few,TGTGCCAGCAGTCCCGACCGAGCCCATGAAAAACTGTTTTTT,CASSPDRAHEKLFF
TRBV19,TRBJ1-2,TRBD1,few,TGTGCCAGTAGTCCCGGGACAGGCGCCTATGGCTACACCTTC,CASSPGTGAYGYTF
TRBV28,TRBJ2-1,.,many,TGTGCCAGCAGTTTGAGGGGGAATGAGCAGTTCTTC,CASSLRGNEQFF
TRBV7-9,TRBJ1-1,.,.,TGTGCCAGCAGCTTAGTAGAGAACAATGAAGCTTTCTTT,CASSLVENNEAFF
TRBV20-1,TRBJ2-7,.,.,TGCAGTGCACTACGGTCCAGAGGATACGAGCAGTACTTC,CSALRSRGYEQYF
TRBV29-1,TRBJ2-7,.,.,TGCAGCGTTAGGGACGGAAGCTCCTACGAGCAGTACTTC,CSVRDGSSYEQYF
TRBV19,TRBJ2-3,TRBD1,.,TGTGCCAGTACCTTAAGGGGGCTGGAGAAAGATACGCAGTATTTT,CASTLRGLEKDTQYF
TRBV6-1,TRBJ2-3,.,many,TGTGCCAGCAGCCCCAGCGGTGCCACAGATACGCAGTATTTT,CASSPSGATDTQYF
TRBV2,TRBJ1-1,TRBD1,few,TGTGCCAGCAGTGAACAGCCCCAGGGGGGGGAAGCTTTCTTT,CASSEQPQGGEAFF
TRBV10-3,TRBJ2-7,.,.,TGTGCCATCAGTGGGAGACAGAGCTACGAGCAGTACTTC,CAISGRQSYEQYF
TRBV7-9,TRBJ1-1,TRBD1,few,TGTGCCAGCAGCCTTCCGGACAGGGAGGCTTTCTTT,CASSLPDREAFF
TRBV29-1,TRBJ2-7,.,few,TGCAGCGTTTATCTGAGCTCCTACGAGCAGTACTTC,CSVYLSSYEQYF
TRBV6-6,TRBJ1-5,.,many,TGTGCCAGCAGTTACTCACGGGCCGGCAATCAGCCCCAGCATTTT,CASSYSRAGNQPQHF
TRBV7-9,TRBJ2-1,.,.,TGTGCCAGCAGCCGTCCCACCGAGCAGTTCTTC,CASSRPTEQFF
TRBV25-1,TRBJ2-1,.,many,TGTGCCAGCAGTGAATATGGCTCCCACAATGAGCAGTTCTTC,CASSEYGSHNEQFF
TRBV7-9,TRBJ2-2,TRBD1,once,TGTGCCAGCAGCCCCCCAGGGGGCGCCGGCGGGGAGCTGTTTTTT,CASSPPGGAGGELFF
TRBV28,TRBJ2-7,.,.,TGTGCCAGCAGTCCGAATACTGAAAACTACGAGCAGTACTTC,CASSPNTENYEQYF
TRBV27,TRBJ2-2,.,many,TGTGCCAGCAGTTCTACCACCGGGGAGCTGTTTTTT,CASSSTTGELFF
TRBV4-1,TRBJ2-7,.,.,TGCGCCAGCAGCCATATCTCAGGGGAACCTCCCTACGAGCAGTACTTC,CASSHISGEPPYEQYF